The source of this T cell receptor (beta chain) is a study of blood T cell repertoires in COVID-19. Study-level background: PBMCs, B-cell-depleted T cells, or T cells were the source of the cDNA or gDNA that made up the material.

As processed by the authors: Estimated nucleated cell counts came from reference gene primer amplification. Repertoires were generated with immunoSEQ multiplex PCR, while TCRdb's copy carries only in-frame clones and drops some. V and J calls and clone size are as listed in that table; D and trimming were resolved from the DNA. The sample lists 430,000 or so clones, 70% to 90% occurring once. CDR3 length: 16 amino acids. V was clipped by 5 bases and J by 1 base, with 15 bases between them. From germline, CDR1 is SNHLY and CDR2 FYNNEI. The chain uses TRBV2 and TRBJ1-3; possibly TRBD1 for D (6 bases). This clonotype was sampled from a man younger than 35 with COVID-19, enrolled during active disease. The specimen was peripheral blood. The DNA of the CDR3 is TGTGCCAGCAGTCTGGACAGCGCCTTATCTGGAAACACCATATATTTT. This gives the protein CASSLDSALSGNTIYF.